Below are 21 T cell receptor beta chains sequenced from a single sample in a study of blood T cell repertoires in COVID-19. The repertoire was sequenced with immunoSEQ multiplex PCR; TCRdb's copy has only in-frame clones and lacks some. The sample consists of about 140,000 clones, roughly 76% of them appearing once. Sample: peripheral blood. The receptors originated from a woman in her 50s with active or convalescent COVID-19.

The chain uses TRBV30 and TRBJ1-2; 7 bases align to TRBD1. CDR1 and CDR2 from the germline V gene are GTSNPN and SVGIG (reference sequence). This CDR3 spans 16 amino acids. With 0 bases clipped from V and 4 bases from J, the junction kept 11 bases outside the gene matches. The CDR3 is CAWSVPGQPFSYGYTF. CDR3 bases: TGTGCCTGGAGTGTACCGGGACAGCCCTTTTCCTATGGCTACACCTTC.

This clone was seen a single time. The rearrangement uses TRBV7-2 and TRBJ2-7, with 9 bases that match TRBD1. After removal of 1 base from V and 5 bases from J, the junction contained 0 bases not matched to a gene. The CDR3 is 13 amino acids. Germline values: CDR1 SGHTA, CDR2 FQGNSA. CDR3 bases: TGTGCCAGCAGCTTAGACAGGGGGCACGAGCAGTACTTC. It specifies CASSLDRGHEQYF.

The chain carries TRBV27 and TRBJ2-2; 13 positions agree with TRBD2. The CDR3 runs 15 residues. The V and J ends lost 7 bases and 8 bases, in that order; junction bases with no gene match: 7. In germline, CDR1 is MNHEY, CDR2 SMNVEV (reference sequence). The CDR3 nucleotides read TGTGCCAGCAAATGGACTAGCGGGAGTAGGGGGGAGCTGTTTTTT. This translates into CASKWTSGSRGELFF.

This chain uses TRBV5-1 with TRBJ2-3; 14 bases align to TRBD2. V lost 1 base and J lost 3; bases outside the gene matches: 10. The CDR3 consists of 19 residues. Per the germline V gene, CDR1 is SGHRS and CDR2 is YFSETQ. CDR3 nucleotide sequence: TGCGCCAGCAGCTTGCGTGGTGGGACTAGCGGGAGTGGGACAGATACGCAGTATTTT. Residues: CASSLRGGTSGSGTDTQYF.

V and J are TRBV7-2 and TRBJ2-7; D is perhaps TRBD1 (5 bases). The ends were cut back, 3 bases at V and 2 bases at J, with 8 bases in the middle. The germline V gene has CDR1 SGHTA and CDR2 FQGNSA. This CDR3 comprises 13 residues. CDR3 DNA sequence: TGTGCCAGCAGCTTTGACAGCGCCTACGAGCAGTACTTC. It yields the protein CASSFDSAYEQYF.

V usage is TRBV19 and J usage is TRBJ1-1; no clear D. From germline, CDR1 is LNHDA and CDR2 SQIVND (reference sequence). The CDR3 covers 13 residues. The V gene lost 4 bases and the J gene lost 1 base, with 7 bases spanning the gap. DNA of the CDR3: TGTGCCAGTAGTAAGAACAGGAACACTGAAGCTTTCTTT. This gives the protein CASSKNRNTEAFF.

V is TRBV9 and J is TRBJ2-5, with 13 nucleotides matching TRBD2. Germline CDR1 is SGDLS and CDR2 is YYNGEE. V lost 0 bases and J lost 2; bases outside the gene matches: 1. There are 16 residues in the CDR3. The chain's CDR3 is CASSVGGLAGQETQYF. The CDR3 DNA is TGTGCCAGCAGCGTAGGGGGACTAGCGGGACAAGAGACCCAGTACTTC.

This clone was observed a single time. The rearrangement links TRBV28 to TRBJ1-2; 7 bases line up with TRBD1. Germline V CDR1 and CDR2: MDHEN, SYDVKM. The trim removed 5 bases at V and 3 bases at J, leaving 9 bases unmatched. This CDR3 region has 15 residues. Here the CDR3 reads CASSPLDRDDYGYTF. As DNA, the CDR3 is TGTGCCAGCAGTCCTCTAGACAGGGATGACTATGGCTACACCTTC.

This clone has just one count. J is TRBJ2-3 and V is TRBV28, with D maybe TRBD2 (5 bases). Looked up from germline, CDR1 is MDHEN and CDR2 is SYDVKM. The V end was cut by 6 bases, the J end by 1 base, with 17 bases between. The CDR3 spans 16 residues. The CDR3 DNA reads as TGTGCCAGCAGAGGAGGATCTAGGGCGCGCACAGATACGCAGTATTTT. It specifies CASRGGSRARTDTQYF.

The chain has TRBV30 and TRBJ2-5; the D gene is possibly TRBD2 (5 bases). The length of the CDR3 is 16 residues. V lost 2 bases to trimming and J lost 7 bases, with 23 bases between them. In germline, CDR1 is GTSNPN, CDR2 SVGIG (reference sequence). CDR3 amino acids: CAWSTENGPRAGTQYF. For the CDR3, the DNA is TGTGCCTGGAGTACCGAAAATGGACCCCGTGCGGGGACCCAGTACTTC.

This rearrangement joins TRBV2 to TRBJ1-6, with D possibly being TRBD1 (5 bases). This CDR3 spans 13 amino acids. With 6 bases removed from V and 6 bases from J, the gap between germline ends came to 9 bases. Germline loops: CDR1 SNHLY, CDR2 FYNNEI. The CDR3 DNA reads as TGTGCCAGCAGGGGGGAGGGTAATTCACCCCTCCACTTT. Amino acid sequence: CASRGEGNSPLHF.

The rearrangement uses TRBV30 and TRBJ1-6; 7 bases agree with TRBD1. CDR3 length equals 14 residues. Losses at the gene ends were 3 bases for V and 10 bases for J; bases not matched to a gene: 9. Germline lookup yields CDR1 GTSNPN and CDR2 SVGIG (reference sequence). The CDR3 coding sequence is TGTGCCTGGAGCCTAGGGACAGCAAGCTCACCCCTCCACTTT. It codes for CAWSLGTASSPLHF. Variable domain in full (rest from reference TRBV30 and TRBJ1-6): SQTIHQWPATLVQPVGSPLSLECTVEGTSNPNLYWYRQAAGRGLQLLFYSVGIGQISSEVPQNLSASRPQDRQFILSSKKLLLSDSGFYLCAWSLGTASSPLHFGNGTRLTVT.

This clone has only a few counts. The chain combines TRBV7-9 with TRBJ1-5; 9 bases are shared with TRBD1. The J segment lost 5 bases and the V segment lost 4 bases, leaving 12 bases of the junction unmatched. This CDR3 contains 17 residues. CDR1 is SEHNR and CDR2 is FQNEAQ in the germline V gene (reference sequence). This CDR3 reads CASSSGQGSLLYQPQHF. As DNA, the CDR3 is TGTGCCAGCAGCTCAGGACAGGGGTCCTTACTCTATCAGCCCCAGCATTTT.

The CDR3 here is CASSNSVGRLTDLQETQYF. CDR3 bases: TGTGCCAGCAGCAATTCTGTTGGTCGCCTGACAGACCTCCAAGAGACCCAGTACTTC. The chain combines TRBV21-1 with TRBJ2-5; TRBD1 is taken as the D call from the table, unchecked against the DNA. TRBV21-1 constitutes a pseudogene. The CDR3 contains 19 residues.

This clone appeared a single time. This chain joins TRBV5-1 and TRBJ2-7, with TRBD1 matching over 8 bases. V gave up 0 bases and J gave up 5 bases; unmatched junction bases: 7. The CDR3 consists of 15 residues. Germline V CDR1 and CDR2: SGHRS, YFSETQ. CDR3 amino acids: CASSLEIQGANEQYF. CDR3 bases: TGCGCCAGCAGCTTGGAGATCCAGGGGGCCAACGAGCAGTACTTC.

This clone was detected a few times. This sequence joins TRBV7-9 and TRBJ2-1, with TRBD2 identical over 8 bases. Trimming removed 3 bases from V and 2 bases from J; junction bases left unmatched: 3. The length of the CDR3 is 15 residues. Germline V gene sequence: CDR1 SEHNR, CDR2 FQNEAQ (reference sequence). CDR3 region: CASSLTSVPYNEQFF. CDR3 sequence (DNA): TGTGCCAGCAGCTTGACTAGCGTCCCCTACAATGAGCAGTTCTTC.

The genes are TRBV4-3 and TRBJ1-2, with a tentative D call TRBD1 (6 bases). V was pared by 3 bases and J by 0 bases, with 14 bases between. The CDR3 is 16 residues long. The V gene's germline CDR1 is LGHNA and CDR2 YSLEER. CDR3 sequence reads: CASSQETGLANYGYTF. The CDR3 DNA reads as TGCGCCAGCAGCCAGGAGACAGGTTTAGCTAACTATGGCTACACCTTC.

The rearrangement uses TRBV30 and TRBJ2-3, with TRBD2 matching 8 bases. CDR3 size: 13 residues. The germline V gene has CDR1 GTSNPN and CDR2 SVGIG (reference sequence). The V and J ends lost 4 bases and 4 bases, in that order; junction bases with no gene match: 4. CDR3 in DNA: TGTGCCTGGATTCGAGCGGGAGCAGATACGCAGTATTTT. This translates into CAWIRAGADTQYF.

The genes are TRBV18 and TRBJ1-1, with D possibly being TRBD1 (6 bases). Deletions cut 0 bases from V and 6 bases from J, with 11 bases between. The CDR3 covers 14 residues. Per germline, CDR1 KGHSH and CDR2 LQKENI. This CDR3 is CASSPPTTGPEAFF. DNA of the CDR3: TGTGCCAGCTCACCACCGACAACAGGGCCTGAAGCTTTCTTT. Full variable domain (remainder filled in from reference TRBV18 and TRBJ1-1): NAGVMQNPRHLVRRRGQEARLRCSPMKGHSHVYWYRQLPEEGLKFMVYLQKENIIDESGMPKERFSAEFPKEGPSILRIQQVVRGDSAAYFCASSPPTTGPEAFFGQGTRLTVV.

The V gene is TRBV9, the J gene TRBJ1-5; 8 bases line up with TRBD1. The length of the CDR3 is 15 residues. J was trimmed by 1 base and V by 3 bases; bases with no gene match: 3. The germline V gene encodes CDR1 SGDLS and CDR2 YYNGEE. This CDR3 is CASSATGVSNQPQHF. The CDR3 nucleotides read TGTGCCAGCAGCGCGACAGGGGTCAGCAATCAGCCCCAGCATTTT.

The chain carries TRBV19 and TRBJ2-7, with 9 bases aligning to TRBD2. The CDR3 spans 14 residues. The V segment lost 4 bases and the J segment 4 bases; nucleotides outside the gene matches: 5. Germline-derived CDR1 and CDR2 are LNHDA and SQIVND (reference sequence). The CDR3 DNA sequence: TGTGCCAGTAGTACCCGAGCGGGGGGATACGAGCAGTACTTC. It codes for CASSTRAGGYEQYF.